This T cell receptor beta chain appears in the sequencing data of a study of cytomegalovirus exposure and HLA in healthy donors. Study details: In a previous analysis, around 110 million unique TCR beta sequences were found from some 180 million T cells.

Germline V lookup: CDR1 SEHNR, CDR2 FQNEAQ (reference sequence). CDR3 length equals 14 residues. Between the trimmed V and J ends, which lost 1 base and 6 bases, there was a span of 12 bases. Notes on this clone: Its antigen is unidentified.

Overall study findings and caveats: By HLA locus, TCR association rates varied in a later analysis, with DRB1 showing the most and HLA-C the fewest. Sequencing likely caused a cluster of highly shared sequence variants. Accurate HLA-A and HLA-B prediction from TCR beta sequences was reported for most subjects.

Primers included in the PCR were 60 Vbeta and 13 Jbeta primers. The data were produced by immunoSEQ multiplex PCR, yet TCRdb's version contains in-frame clones alone and is incomplete. There are over 90,000 clones in the sample; around 76% occur only once, and roughly 20% lies in the top ten. This clonotype was obtained from a woman aged 60-70 years in good health and CMV-seropositive. Sequencing input: PBMCs. V usage is TRBV7-9 and J usage is TRBJ1-1, with D hard to call. The CDR3 protein is CASSLGQRKSEAFF. Written as DNA, the CDR3 is TGTGCCAGCAGCTTAGGACAAAGGAAGTCTGAAGCTTTCTTT.